Sequencing of this TCR beta chain was carried out in a study of cytomegalovirus exposure and HLA in healthy donors. This clone was found a few times. Antigen specificity is unknown. PCR amplification relied on 60 Vbeta primers (plus 13 Jbeta primers). Using immunoSEQ multiplex PCR, the repertoire was profiled, and TCRdb retains in-frame clones only, with some absent. The profile shows fewer than 200,000 clones, roughly four fifths of them singletons. Points from the study as a whole: It was in a later analysis that TCR association rates were seen to vary by HLA locus, highest for DRB1 and lowest for HLA-C.

The sequence was obtained from a man aged 45-65 years in good health and CMV-seronegative. Sequencing used PBMCs.

The CDR3 sequence: CASSSRTGPYEQYF. In DNA form, the CDR3 reads TGCGCCAGCAGCTCACGGACAGGTCCCTACGAGCAGTACTTC. The chain joins TRBV5-1 to TRBJ2-7, with TRBD1 matching 7 bases. The CDR3 has 14 amino acids. V was pared by 3 bases and J by 2 bases, with 5 bases of the junction left unmatched. Germline CDR1 is SGHRS and CDR2 is YFSETQ.